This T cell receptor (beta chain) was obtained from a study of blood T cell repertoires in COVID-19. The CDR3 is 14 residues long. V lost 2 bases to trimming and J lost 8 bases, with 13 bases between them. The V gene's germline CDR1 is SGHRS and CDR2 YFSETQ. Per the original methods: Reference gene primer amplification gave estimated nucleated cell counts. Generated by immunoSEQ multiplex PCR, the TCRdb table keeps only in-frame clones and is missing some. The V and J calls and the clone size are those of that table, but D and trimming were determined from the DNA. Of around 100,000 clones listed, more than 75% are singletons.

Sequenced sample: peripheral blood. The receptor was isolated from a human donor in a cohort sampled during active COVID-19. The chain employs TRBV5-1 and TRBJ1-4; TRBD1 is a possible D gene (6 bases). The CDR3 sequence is CASSLGGAKEKLFF. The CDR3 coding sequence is TGCGCCAGCAGCTTAGGGGGAGCCAAGGAAAAACTGTTTTTT.